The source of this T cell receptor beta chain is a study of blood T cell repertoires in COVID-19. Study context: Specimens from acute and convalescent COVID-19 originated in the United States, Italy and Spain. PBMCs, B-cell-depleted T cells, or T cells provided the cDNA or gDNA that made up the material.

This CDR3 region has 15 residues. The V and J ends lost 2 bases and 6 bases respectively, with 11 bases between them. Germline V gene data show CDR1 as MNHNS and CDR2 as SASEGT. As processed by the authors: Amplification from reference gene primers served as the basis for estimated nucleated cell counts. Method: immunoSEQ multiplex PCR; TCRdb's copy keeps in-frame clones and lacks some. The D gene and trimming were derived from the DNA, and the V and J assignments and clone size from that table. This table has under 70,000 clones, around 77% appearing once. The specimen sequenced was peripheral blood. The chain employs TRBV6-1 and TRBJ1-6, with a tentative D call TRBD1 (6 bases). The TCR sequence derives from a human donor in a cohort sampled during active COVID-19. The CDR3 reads CASSERGSLNSPLHF. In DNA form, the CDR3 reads TGTGCCAGCAGTGAAAGGGGGTCTCTTAATTCACCCCTCCACTTT.